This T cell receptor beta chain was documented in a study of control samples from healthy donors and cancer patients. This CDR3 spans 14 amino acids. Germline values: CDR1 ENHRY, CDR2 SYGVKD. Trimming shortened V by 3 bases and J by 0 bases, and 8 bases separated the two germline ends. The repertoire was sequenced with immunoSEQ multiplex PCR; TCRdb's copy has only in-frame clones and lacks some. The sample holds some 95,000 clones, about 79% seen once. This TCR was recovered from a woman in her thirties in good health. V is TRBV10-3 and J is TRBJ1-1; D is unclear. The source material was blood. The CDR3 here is CAISDIPMNTEAFF. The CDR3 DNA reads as TGTGCCATCAGTGACATCCCCATGAACACTGAAGCTTTCTTT.